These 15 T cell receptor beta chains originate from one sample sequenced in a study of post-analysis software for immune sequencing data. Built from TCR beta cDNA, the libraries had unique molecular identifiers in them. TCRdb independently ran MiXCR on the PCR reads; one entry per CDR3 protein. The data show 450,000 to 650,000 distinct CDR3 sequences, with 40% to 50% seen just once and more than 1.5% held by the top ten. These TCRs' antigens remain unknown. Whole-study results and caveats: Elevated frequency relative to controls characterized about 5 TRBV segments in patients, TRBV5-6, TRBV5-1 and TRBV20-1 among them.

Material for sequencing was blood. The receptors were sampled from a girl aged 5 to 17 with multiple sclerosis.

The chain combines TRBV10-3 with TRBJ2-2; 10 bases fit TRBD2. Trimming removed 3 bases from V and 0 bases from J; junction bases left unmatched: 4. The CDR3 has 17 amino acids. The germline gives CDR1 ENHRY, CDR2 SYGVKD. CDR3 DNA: TGTGCCATCAGTGAAGTAGCGGGAGGCTCGAACACCGGGGAGCTGTTTTTT. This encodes CAISEVAGGSNTGELFF.

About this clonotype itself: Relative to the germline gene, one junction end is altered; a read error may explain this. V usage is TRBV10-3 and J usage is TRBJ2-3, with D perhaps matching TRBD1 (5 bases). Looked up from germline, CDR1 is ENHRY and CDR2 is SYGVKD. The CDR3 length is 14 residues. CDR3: CAISFRDGTGTQYF. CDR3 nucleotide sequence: TGTGCCATCAGCTTTAGAGACGGCACAGGTACGCAGTATTTT.

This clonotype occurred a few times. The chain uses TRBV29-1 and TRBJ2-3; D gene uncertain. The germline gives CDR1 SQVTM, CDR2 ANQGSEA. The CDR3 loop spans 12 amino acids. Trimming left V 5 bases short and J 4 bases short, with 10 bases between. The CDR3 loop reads CSVPVAADTQYF. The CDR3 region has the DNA TGCAGCGTTCCGGTGGCGGCAGATACGCAGTATTTT.

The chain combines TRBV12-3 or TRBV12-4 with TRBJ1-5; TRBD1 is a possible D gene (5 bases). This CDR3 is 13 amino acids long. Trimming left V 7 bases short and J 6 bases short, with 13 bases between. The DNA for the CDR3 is TGTGCCAGCACCCTGGGGGATGGTCAGCCCCAGCATTTT. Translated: CASTLGDGQPQHF.

The CDR3 region has the DNA TGTGCCAGCAGCCCCTATTTGGCTGGGGCCAACGTCCTGACTTTC. Amino acids: CASSPYLAGANVLTF. The genes are TRBV7-6 and TRBJ2-6; D unclear. This CDR3 has 15 residues. V was clipped by 5 bases and J by 2 bases, with 10 bases between them. Germline V gene data show CDR1 as SGHVS and CDR2 as FNYEAQ.

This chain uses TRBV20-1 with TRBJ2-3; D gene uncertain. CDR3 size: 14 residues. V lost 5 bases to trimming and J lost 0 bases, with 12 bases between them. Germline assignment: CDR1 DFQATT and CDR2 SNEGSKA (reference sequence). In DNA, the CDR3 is TGCAGTGCTTTACCCACCCTTAGCACAGATACGCAGTATTTT. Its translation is CSALPTLSTDTQYF.

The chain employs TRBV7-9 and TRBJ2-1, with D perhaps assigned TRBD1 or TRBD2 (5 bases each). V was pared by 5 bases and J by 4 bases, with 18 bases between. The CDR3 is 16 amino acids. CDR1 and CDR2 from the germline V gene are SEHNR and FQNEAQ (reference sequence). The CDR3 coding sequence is TGTGCCAGCAGCGGATACGGGACGGAACAATACAATGAGCAGTTCTTC. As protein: CASSGYGTEQYNEQFF.

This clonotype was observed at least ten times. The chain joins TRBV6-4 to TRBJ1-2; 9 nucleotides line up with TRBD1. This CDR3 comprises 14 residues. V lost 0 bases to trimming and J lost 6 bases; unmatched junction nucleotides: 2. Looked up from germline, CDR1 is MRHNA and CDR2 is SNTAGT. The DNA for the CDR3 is TGTGCCAGCAGTGACTCCGGGACAGGGAATGGCTACACCTTC. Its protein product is CASSDSGTGNGYTF.

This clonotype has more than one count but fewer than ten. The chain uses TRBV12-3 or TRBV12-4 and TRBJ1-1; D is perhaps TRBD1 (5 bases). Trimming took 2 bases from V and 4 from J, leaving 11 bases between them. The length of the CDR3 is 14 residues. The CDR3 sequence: CASSLRGEVTEAFF. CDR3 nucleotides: TGTGCCAGCAGTTTAAGGGGAGAGGTCACTGAAGCTTTCTTT.

The CDR3, as DNA: TGTGCCAGCACCGGGGGACAGAGGTTTAATGAAAAACTGTTTTTT. Translating gives CASTGGQRFNEKLFF. This chain links TRBV25-1 with TRBJ1-4; 7 nucleotides match TRBD1. J lost 4 bases, V lost 7 bases, and 9 bases had no gene match. The CDR3 is made up of 15 amino acids. CDR1 and CDR2 from the germline V gene are MGHDK and SYGVNS.

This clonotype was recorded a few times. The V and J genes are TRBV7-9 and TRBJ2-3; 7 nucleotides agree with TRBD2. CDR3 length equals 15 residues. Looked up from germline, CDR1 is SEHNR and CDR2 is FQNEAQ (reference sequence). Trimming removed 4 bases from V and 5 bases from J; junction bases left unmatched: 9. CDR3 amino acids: CASSSRGGGGDTQYF. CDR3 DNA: TGTGCCAGCAGCTCCAGAGGCGGGGGAGGAGATACGCAGTATTTT.

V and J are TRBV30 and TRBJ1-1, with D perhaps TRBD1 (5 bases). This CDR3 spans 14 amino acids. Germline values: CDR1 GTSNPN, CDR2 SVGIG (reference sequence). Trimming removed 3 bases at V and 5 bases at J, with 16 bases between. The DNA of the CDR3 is TGTGCCTGGAGCCAGAATGGGGGGTGGACTGAAGCTTTCTTT. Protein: CAWSQNGGWTEAFF.

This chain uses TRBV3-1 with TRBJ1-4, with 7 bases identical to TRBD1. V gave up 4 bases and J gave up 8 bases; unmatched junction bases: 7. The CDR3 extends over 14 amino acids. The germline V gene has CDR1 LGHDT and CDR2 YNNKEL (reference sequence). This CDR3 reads CASSLNRGGEKLFF. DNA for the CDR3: TGTGCCAGCAGCCTCAACAGGGGTGGCGAAAAACTGTTTTTT.

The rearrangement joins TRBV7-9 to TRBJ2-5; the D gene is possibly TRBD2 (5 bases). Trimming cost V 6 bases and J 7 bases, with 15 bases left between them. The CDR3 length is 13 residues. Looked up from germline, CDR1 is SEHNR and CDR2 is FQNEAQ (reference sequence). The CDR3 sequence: CASRTLDGGTQYF. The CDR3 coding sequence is TGTGCCAGCAGAACCTTAGATGGAGGGACCCAGTACTTC.

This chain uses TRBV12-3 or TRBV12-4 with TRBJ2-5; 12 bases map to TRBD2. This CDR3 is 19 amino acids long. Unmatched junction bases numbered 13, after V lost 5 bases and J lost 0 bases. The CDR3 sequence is CASSLASGRGVWYQETQYF. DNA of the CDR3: TGTGCCAGCAGTCTGGCTAGCGGGAGGGGAGTATGGTACCAAGAGACCCAGTACTTC.